Shown below are 4 T cell receptor beta chains from a single sample sequenced in a study of post-analysis software for immune sequencing data. Overall study findings and caveats: In patients, five or six TRBV segments were more frequent than in controls, with TRBV5-6, TRBV5-1 and TRBV20-1 among them.

Tagging with unique molecular identifiers was a feature of the TCR beta cDNA libraries. TCRdb analysed the PCR reads with MiXCR anew, one entry per CDR3 protein. The sample consists of about 540,000 distinct CDR3 sequences, less than 40% of them appearing once. Which antigens these TCRs recognize remains unknown. The specimen was blood. The receptor source for this set is a girl aged 2 to 17 with multiple sclerosis.

The chain recombines TRBV20-1 with TRBJ1-2; a possible D gene is TRBD1 (6 bases). With 5 bases removed from V and 4 bases from J, the gap between germline ends came to 14 bases. Germline V lookup: CDR1 DFQATT, CDR2 SNEGSKA (reference sequence). The CDR3 is made up of 13 amino acids. The CDR3 nucleotides are TGCAGTGCTGCCCTAGGACAGAGCTATGGCTACACCTTC. This codes for CSAALGQSYGYTF.

This clonotype was recorded at least ten times. The chain has TRBV12-3 or TRBV12-4 and TRBJ2-3; D is undetermined. V was pared by 5 bases and J by 6 bases, with 9 bases between. There are 12 residues in the CDR3. CDR3 in amino acids: CASSLARDTQYF. The CDR3 DNA follows: TGTGCCAGCAGTCTGGCCCGGGATACGCAGTATTTT.

The V and J genes are TRBV14 and TRBJ1-2, with a tentative D call TRBD1 (5 bases). With 1 base removed from V and 8 bases from J, the gap between germline ends came to 14 bases. Germline CDR1 SGHDN, CDR2 FVKESK. There are 14 residues in the CDR3. The CDR3: CASSQAMQGGGYTF. CDR3 DNA: TGTGCCAGCAGCCAAGCGATGCAGGGAGGAGGCTACACCTTC.

This clonotype was detected only a few times. V usage is TRBV18 and J usage is TRBJ2-7; maybe TRBD2 (6 bases). CDR3 length: 13 residues. Germline loops: CDR1 KGHSH, CDR2 LQKENI. V was cut by 3 bases and J by 6 bases, with 12 bases left in between. The CDR3 sequence: CASSPSVGGEQYF. The CDR3 nucleotides read TGTGCCAGCTCACCCTCGGTGGGGGGCGAGCAGTACTTC. The full variable domain, with the rest looked up from reference TRBV18 and TRBJ2-7, is NAGVMQNPRHLVRRRGQEARLRCSPMKGHSHVYWYRQLPEEGLKFMVYLQKENIIDESGMPKERFSAEFPKEGPSILRIQQVVRGDSAAYFCASSPSVGGEQYFGPGTRLTVT.